This T cell receptor beta chain came from a study of cytomegalovirus exposure and HLA in healthy donors. Worth noting for this clone: The antigen remains unidentified.

CDR3 size: 14 residues. V lost 6 bases and J 9 bases, leaving 15 bases between the germline ends. The germline V gene encodes CDR1 MNHEY and CDR2 SVGAGI. In the PCR, 60 Vbeta and 13 Jbeta primers were used. The repertoire was sequenced with immunoSEQ multiplex PCR; TCRdb's copy has only in-frame clones and lacks some. The sample carries 100,000 to 150,000 clones, about 84% recorded once. The study's findings and limits: Per published reports, the classifier diagnosed cytomegalovirus status with high specificity and sensitivity.

What was sequenced was PBMCs. The V gene is TRBV6-5, the J gene TRBJ1-6; possible D gene TRBD1, 5 bases. The origin of this receptor is a man younger than 30 in good health and CMV-seropositive. The CDR3 coding sequence is TGTGCCAGCAGAAGAAGTCAGGGTTCTTCACCCCTCCACTTT. This sequence encodes CASRRSQGSSPLHF.